This passage covers 22 T cell receptor beta chains from one sample sequenced in a study of shared clonotypes between healthy human individuals (TCRdb year 2020). Library prep was done by the immunoSEQ multiplex PCR assay. TCRdb's version of the immuneACCESS table is confined to in-frame rearrangements and falls short of the full clone set. An unresolved V gene accounts for under half of the shortfall where checked; the remainder is of unknown origin. The sample table contains 500,000 or so clones; only one count was recorded for roughly 95% of them. 0.064% of the sample is taken by the ten largest. The sequenced sample consisted of naive CD4+ T cells sorted from blood. The cell subset or site tag for this specimen amounts to: CD45RA+ positively selected. The receptor set was obtained from a woman between 25 and 40 years old in good health.

The rearrangement links TRBV11-3 to TRBJ2-3; D call uncertain. The germline V and J ends were trimmed by 0 bases and 2 bases, with 0 bases remaining between them. The CDR3 has 12 residues. Germline V gene sequence: CDR1 SGHNT, CDR2 YENEEA. Here the CDR3 reads CASSLDTDTQYF. As DNA, the CDR3 is TGTGCCAGCAGCTTAGACACAGATACGCAGTATTTT.

The chain is built from TRBV7-3 and TRBJ2-7; D gene uncertain. This CDR3 is 13 amino acids long. V was clipped by 1 base and J by 0 bases, with 4 bases between them. Germline V gene lookup returns CDR1 SGHTA and CDR2 FQGTGA. DNA for the CDR3: TGTGCCAGCAGCTTAAGAGACTCCTACGAGCAGTACTTC. Its translation is CASSLRDSYEQYF.

This clone was seen a single time. This sequence joins TRBV29-1 and TRBJ2-7, with D unclear. V was shortened by 4 bases and J by 6 bases, with 16 bases between the two germline ends. Germline-derived CDR1 and CDR2 are SQVTM and ANQGSEA. CDR3 size: 13 residues. The CDR3: CSVGAPPSPEQYF. DNA of the CDR3: TGCAGCGTTGGGGCTCCCCCCTCTCCCGAGCAGTACTTC.

The genes are TRBV7-2 and TRBJ2-7; 9 nucleotides line up with TRBD1. Looked up from germline, CDR1 is SGHTA and CDR2 is FQGNSA. The CDR3 is 15 residues long. After removal of 4 bases from V and 2 bases from J, the junction contained 6 bases not matched to a gene. CDR3 in amino acids: CASSSGGTGTYEQYF. The CDR3 DNA follows: TGTGCCAGCAGCTCTGGGGGGACAGGGACCTACGAGCAGTACTTC.

The chain joins TRBV2 to TRBJ2-3; no clear D. V dropped 5 bases and J dropped 2 bases, with 14 bases sitting between them. The CDR3 is 15 amino acids. Germline V gene sequence: CDR1 SNHLY, CDR2 FYNNEI. For the CDR3, the DNA is TGTGCCAGCAGTCCGGGCCCGGCTATCACAGATACGCAGTATTTT. It yields the protein CASSPGPAITDTQYF.

With respect to this clone: One end of the junction fails to match germline, which may point to a read error. This chain's CDR3 is CASSLAVRNEQFF. In DNA, the CDR3 is TGTGCCAGCAGCCTAGCGGTTCGCAATGAGCAGTTCTTC. The chain has TRBV7-2 and TRBJ2-1, with 7 nucleotides matching TRBD2. The CDR3 contains 13 residues. Per germline, CDR1 SGHTA and CDR2 FQGNSA.

This clone was detected only once. The chain combines TRBV6-1 with TRBJ1-1; D may be TRBD1 (6 bases). The V and J ends lost 2 bases and 6 bases respectively, with 10 bases between them. CDR1 MNHNS and CDR2 SASEGT come from the germline V gene. This CDR3 spans 13 amino acids. The CDR3 is CASSEQGWSEAFF. The DNA for the CDR3 is TGTGCCAGCAGTGAACAGGGGTGGTCTGAAGCTTTCTTT.

The J gene is TRBJ2-7, the V gene TRBV28, with 11 bases identical to TRBD2. CDR3 length: 15 amino acids. The V gene end was trimmed by 7 bases and the J gene end by 12 bases; junction bases not matched to a gene: 17. Germline CDR1 MDHEN, CDR2 SYDVKM. Here the CDR3 DNA reads TGTGCCAGCACCTTAGGGGGGACTAGCGGTACGAGGCGGTACTTC. As protein: CASTLGGTSGTRRYF.

About this clone: One end of the junction does not line up with germline, which may come from a read error. This rearrangement joins TRBV6-4 to TRBJ2-1; 7 nucleotides match TRBD1. Germline CDR1 is MRHNA and CDR2 is SNTAGT. The CDR3 loop spans 14 amino acids. CDR3 in DNA: TGTGCCAGCAGAGACTACCGGGACAGTTTTGAGCAGTTCTTC. This translates into CASRDYRDSFEQFF.

The V gene is TRBV5-1, the J gene TRBJ1-5, with 8 positions matching TRBD1. The CDR3 spans 15 residues. V shed 3 bases, J shed 0 bases, and the junction held 2 bases outside the gene matches. Germline V gives CDR1 SGHRS, CDR2 YFSETQ. In DNA form, the CDR3 reads TGCGCCAGCAGCTCAGGACAGGGTAGCAATCAGCCCCAGCATTTT. Encoded protein: CASSSGQGSNQPQHF.

V is TRBV28 and J is TRBJ2-7; 13 bases map to TRBD2. CDR1 and CDR2 from the germline V gene are MDHEN and SYDVKM. This CDR3 spans 14 amino acids. Germline trimming cut 7 bases from V and 4 bases from J; bases unmatched to any gene: 4. The CDR3 nucleotides are TGTGCCAGCATGCGACTAGCGGGAGGATACGAGCAGTACTTC. It yields the protein CASMRLAGGYEQYF.

V and J are TRBV28 and TRBJ2-4; a possible D gene is TRBD2 (6 bases). The CDR3 extends over 14 amino acids. Germline V gene lookup returns CDR1 MDHEN and CDR2 SYDVKM. With 8 bases removed from V and 4 bases from J, the gap between germline ends came to 15 bases. The CDR3 loop is CASGGGAVKNIQYF. As DNA, the CDR3 is TGTGCCAGCGGTGGCGGGGCAGTAAAAAACATTCAGTACTTC.

The genes are TRBV19 and TRBJ2-5; D gene uncertain. The end of the DNA fits TRBJ2-7 better, so the J call may be wrong. Germline V gene data show CDR1 as LNHDA and CDR2 as SQIVND (reference sequence). This CDR3 is 12 amino acids long. CDR3 amino acids: CASSSPGREQYF. The CDR3 nucleotides are TGTGCCAGTAGTTCCCCAGGACGCGAGCAGTACTTC.

The rearrangement uses TRBV23-1 and TRBJ2-1; TRBD2 matches 10 bases. TRBV23-1 is marked as an open reading frame, function uncertain. Trimming removed 0 bases from V and 7 bases from J; junction bases left unmatched: 9. This CDR3 has 17 residues. The CDR3 loop reads CASSQSGLAGECNEQFF. The CDR3 nucleotides read TGCGCCAGCAGTCAATCGGGGCTAGCGGGAGAATGTAATGAGCAGTTCTTC.

The chain couples TRBV7-9 to TRBJ2-7, with 8 bases identical to TRBD1. The CDR3 spans 16 residues. Losses at the gene ends were 5 bases for V and 2 bases for J; bases not matched to a gene: 11. CDR1 is SEHNR and CDR2 is FQNEAQ in the germline V gene (reference sequence). This CDR3 is CASSPGWTGSTYEQYF. CDR3 sequence (DNA): TGTGCCAGCAGCCCAGGTTGGACAGGGTCTACCTACGAGCAGTACTTC.

This sequence joins TRBV19 and TRBJ2-7; D may be TRBD2 (6 bases). The V gene's germline CDR1 is LNHDA and CDR2 SQIVND (reference sequence). Deletions cut 4 bases from V and 2 bases from J, with 18 bases between. The CDR3 runs 16 residues. In DNA form, the CDR3 reads TGTGCCAGTAGTACCGGCCCGCGGGACGGGGCCTACGAGCAGTACTTC. Translation: CASSTGPRDGAYEQYF.

Worth noting for this clone: Other DNA sequences in the same sample also yield this CDR3. The chain employs TRBV28 and TRBJ1-2; no firm D call. CDR1 MDHEN and CDR2 SYDVKM come from the germline V gene. Trimming took 5 bases from V and 1 from J, leaving 8 bases between them. The CDR3 runs to 13 residues. CDR3 amino acids: CASSPTGNYGYTF. The CDR3 DNA reads TGTGCCAGCAGTCCGACGGGTAACTATGGCTACACCTTC.

This rearrangement joins TRBV27 to TRBJ1-2; the D is unclear. V was cut by 5 bases and J by 1 base, with 8 bases left in between. This CDR3 contains 13 residues. Germline assignment: CDR1 MNHEY and CDR2 SMNVEV (reference sequence). CDR3 nucleotides: TGTGCCAGCAGTAGGTCGTATAACTATGGCTACACCTTC. Translation: CASSRSYNYGYTF.

The CDR3 loop is CASSFQRRLGEKLFF. As DNA, the CDR3 is TGTGCCAGCAGCTTCCAAAGGAGGTTGGGTGAAAAACTGTTTTTT. This sequence joins TRBV7-9 and TRBJ1-4; D is ambiguous. Germline V gives CDR1 SEHNR, CDR2 FQNEAQ (reference sequence). This CDR3 has 15 amino acids. V lost 3 bases and J lost 7, with 15 bases in between.

V usage is TRBV21-1 and J usage is TRBJ2-7; the table gives TRBD1 as D, unverified against the DNA. TRBV21-1 counts as a pseudogene. The CDR3 runs 15 residues. CDR3 DNA: TGTGCCAGCAGCATGTTCCTAGAGGGGGCCTACGAGCAGTACTTC. It yields the protein CASSMFLEGAYEQYF.

The chain has TRBV5-1 and TRBJ2-3; the match to TRBD1 covers 8 bases. Germline loops: CDR1 SGHRS, CDR2 YFSETQ. After removal of 0 bases from V and 7 bases from J, the junction contained 4 bases not matched to a gene. This CDR3 is 14 amino acids long. CDR3 DNA: TGCGCCAGCAGCTTGGTTCAGGGGGCAAATACGCAGTATTTT. Translated, it gives CASSLVQGANTQYF.

In its sample, this clone was seen once. J is TRBJ1-2 and V is TRBV15, with 8 nucleotides matching TRBD1. CDR3 length: 16 residues. After removal of 0 bases from V and 6 bases from J, the junction contained 9 bases not matched to a gene. CDR1 and CDR2 (germline): LNHNV, YYDKDF (reference sequence). The CDR3 sequence is CATSRDLGRGPHGYTF. The DNA for the CDR3 is TGTGCCACCAGCAGAGATCTCGGCAGGGGGCCTCATGGCTACACCTTC.